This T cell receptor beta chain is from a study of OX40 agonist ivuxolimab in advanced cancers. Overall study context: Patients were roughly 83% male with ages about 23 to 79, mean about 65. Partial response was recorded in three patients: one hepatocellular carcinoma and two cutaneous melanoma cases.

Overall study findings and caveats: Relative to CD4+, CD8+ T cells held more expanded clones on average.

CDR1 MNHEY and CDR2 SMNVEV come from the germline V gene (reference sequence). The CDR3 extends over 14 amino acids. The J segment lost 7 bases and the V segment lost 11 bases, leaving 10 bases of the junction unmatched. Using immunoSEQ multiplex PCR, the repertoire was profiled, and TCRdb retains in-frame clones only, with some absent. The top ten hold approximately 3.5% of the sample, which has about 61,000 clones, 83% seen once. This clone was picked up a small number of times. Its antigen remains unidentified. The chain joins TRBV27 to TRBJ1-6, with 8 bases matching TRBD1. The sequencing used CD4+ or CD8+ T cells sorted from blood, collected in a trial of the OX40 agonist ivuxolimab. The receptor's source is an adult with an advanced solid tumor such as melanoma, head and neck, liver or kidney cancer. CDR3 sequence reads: CASGGTGGNSPLHF. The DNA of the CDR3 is TGTGCCTCCGGCGGGACAGGCGGAAATTCACCCCTCCACTTT.